A single sample is the source of the 18 T cell receptor beta chains below, sequenced in a study of beta chain features in type 1 diabetes. The authors reverse transcribed all of the isolated RNA, so sequencing captured expressed TCRB transcripts. Here immunoSEQ multiplex PCR was the method, and the copy in TCRdb shows in-frame clones only, minus some. This repertoire shows roughly 140,000 clones, 11% found once; its top ten account for roughly 1.9%. Specimen: central memory CD4+ T cells from blood. The receptors were sampled from a man younger than 35 in good health.

The table lists this clone with a few counts. The chain couples TRBV7-9 to TRBJ2-7, with TRBD2 identical over 12 bases. Per germline, CDR1 SEHNR and CDR2 FQNEAQ (reference sequence). V lost 1 base, J lost 2 bases, and 0 bases stayed unmatched. The CDR3 is 15 residues long. Here the CDR3 reads CASSLGTSGTYEQYF. CDR3 sequence (DNA): TGTGCCAGCAGCTTAGGGACTAGCGGGACCTACGAGCAGTACTTC.

This clone was found a few times. At one of its ends the junction is not consistent with the germline gene, which may arise from a read error. The chain combines TRBV5-6 with TRBJ1-1, with 10 bases identical to TRBD1. Germline CDR1 and CDR2: SGHDT and YYEEEE. This CDR3 has 14 amino acids. CDR3 protein: CASSFGQGGTGAFF. CDR3 DNA: TGTGCCAGCAGCTTCGGACAGGGGGGCACTGGAGCTTTCTTT.

The chain employs TRBV25-1 and TRBJ2-5; TRBD1 aligns across 9 bases. This CDR3 comprises 14 residues. V trimming: 2 bases; J trimming: 4 bases; junction bases outside the gene matches: 2. The germline gives CDR1 MGHDK, CDR2 SYGVNS. This chain's CDR3 is CASSERGQGETQYF. CDR3 DNA sequence: TGTGCCAGCAGTGAAAGGGGACAGGGAGAGACCCAGTACTTC.

The genes are TRBV5-1 and TRBJ2-7; unclear D gene. V dropped 4 bases and J dropped 10 bases, with 15 bases sitting between them. CDR3 length: 12 amino acids. Germline assignment: CDR1 SGHRS and CDR2 YFSETQ. CDR3 bases: TGCGCCAGCAGCACCCAGGATAGTTACCAGTACTTC. Translating gives CASSTQDSYQYF.

The chain combines TRBV7-8 with TRBJ2-3, with TRBD1 matching over 9 bases. The CDR3 covers 17 residues. Trimming cost V 5 bases and J 3 bases; bases outside gene matches: 12. Germline CDR1 and CDR2: SGHVS and FQNEAQ. CDR3 in amino acids: CASSDPGTGSQTDTQYF. The CDR3 bases are TGTGCCAGCAGCGACCCCGGGACAGGGTCCCAAACAGATACGCAGTATTTT.

The CDR3 reads CASSRGLAGGIVGELFF. For the CDR3, the DNA is TGCGCCAGCAGCCGTGGACTAGCGGGAGGAATAGTCGGGGAGCTGTTTTTT. J is TRBJ2-2 and V is TRBV5-1, with TRBD2 matching 14 bases. The CDR3 runs to 17 residues. CDR1 is SGHRS, CDR2 YFSETQ, per germline. J gave up 7 bases and V 4 bases, and 9 bases lay outside the gene matches.

This chain joins TRBV5-4 and TRBJ1-1; maybe TRBD1 (5 bases). Per germline, CDR1 SGHNT and CDR2 YYREEE (reference sequence). Trimming stripped 5 bases from V and 0 bases from J, with 11 bases between. The CDR3 has 14 residues. The CDR3 nucleotides read TGTGCCAGCAGTCCCGGGACGGTGAACACTGAAGCTTTCTTT. This encodes CASSPGTVNTEAFF. The whole variable domain, filled in from reference TRBV5-4 and TRBJ1-1, reads ETGVTQSPTHLIKTRGQQVTLRCSSQSGHNTVSWYQQALGQGPQFIFQYYREEENGRGNFPPRFSGLQFPNYSSELNVNALELDDSALYLCASSPGTVNTEAFFGQGTRLTVV.

The rearrangement uses TRBV19 and TRBJ1-1; D is perhaps TRBD1 (5 bases). This CDR3 is built from 16 residues. The ends were cut back, 1 base at V and 7 bases at J, with 19 bases in the middle. Germline CDR1 LNHDA, CDR2 SQIVND (reference sequence). The CDR3 bases are TGTGCCAGTAGTATAGTGGATTTGGGACGTCTGAATGAAGCTTTCTTT. It codes for CASSIVDLGRLNEAFF. Using reference TRBV19 and TRBJ1-1 for the parts outside the CDR3, the full variable domain is DGGITQSPKYLFRKEGQNVTLSCEQNLNHDAMYWYRQDPGQGLRLIYYSQIVNDFQKGDIAEGYSVSREKKESFPLTVTSAQKNPTAFYLCASSIVDLGRLNEAFFGQGTRLTVV.

In this sample, this clone turned up a few times. The chain recombines TRBV25-1 with TRBJ2-7; no definite D call. This CDR3 has 14 residues. Deletions cut 4 bases from V and 0 bases from J, with 10 bases between. The germline gives CDR1 MGHDK, CDR2 SYGVNS. CDR3 region: CASSVGRFSYEQYF. CDR3 in DNA: TGTGCCAGCAGTGTCGGCAGATTCTCCTACGAGCAGTACTTC.

This clone was found a few times. This sequence joins TRBV5-1 and TRBJ2-3; a possible D gene is TRBD2 (5 bases). Trimming cost V 0 bases and J 1 base, with 6 bases left between them. From germline, CDR1 is SGHRS and CDR2 YFSETQ. This CDR3 comprises 14 residues. CDR3 DNA sequence: TGCGCCAGCAGCTTGGAGGGAGGCACAGATACGCAGTATTTT. This gives the protein CASSLEGGTDTQYF.

The gene calls are TRBV7-2 and TRBJ2-4, with no clear D. The V gene lost 5 bases and the J gene lost 1 base, with 9 bases spanning the gap. CDR1 and CDR2 (germline): SGHTA, FQGNSA. The CDR3 covers 14 residues. The CDR3 bases are TGTGCCAGCAGCCCATCCATCGCCAAAAACATTCAGTACTTC. It is translated as CASSPSIAKNIQYF. Complete variable domain (other parts from reference TRBV7-2 and TRBJ2-4): GAGVSQSPSNKVTEKGKDVELRCDPISGHTALYWYRQSLGQGLEFLIYFQGNSAPDKSGLPSDRFSAERTGGSVSTLTIQRTQQEDSAVYLCASSPSIAKNIQYFGAGTRLSVL.

DNA for the CDR3: TGTGCCAGCAGCTTACGCCCGTCCGATGAGCAGTTCTTC. It codes for CASSLRPSDEQFF. The V and J genes are TRBV7-9 and TRBJ2-1; D unclear. CDR3 length equals 13 residues. The germline V gene encodes CDR1 SEHNR and CDR2 FQNEAQ (reference sequence). V was clipped by 2 bases and J by 8 bases, with 10 bases between them.

This clone was picked up a small number of times. J is TRBJ2-5 and V is TRBV27; 8 nucleotides align to TRBD2. J gave up 7 bases and V 6 bases, and 1 base lay outside the gene matches. The CDR3 contains 11 residues. CDR1 is MNHEY and CDR2 is SMNVEV in the germline V gene (reference sequence). CDR3 coding DNA: TGTGCCAGCAGCCTAGCGGGGACCCAGTACTTC. It codes for CASSLAGTQYF.

The sample holds a few counts of this clone. It differs at one base from a far larger clone, so likely a read error. This chain links TRBV2 with TRBJ2-3; no reliable D call. The ends were cut back, 6 bases at V and 1 base at J, with 2 bases in the middle. This CDR3 spans 11 amino acids. Germline CDR1 and CDR2: SNHLY and FYNNEI. CDR3 sequence: CASSRTDTQYF. The CDR3 DNA is TGTGCCAGCAGCCGCACAGATACGCAGTATTTT.

The table lists this clone with a few counts. The V gene is TRBV7-3, the J gene TRBJ2-7, with TRBD2 matching over 9 bases. This CDR3 is 15 amino acids long. Per the germline V gene, CDR1 is SGHTA and CDR2 is FQGTGA. V was pared by 5 bases and J by 1 base, with 6 bases of the junction left unmatched. For the CDR3, the DNA is TGTGCCAGCAGCCCGAATAGCGGGAGTTCCTACGAGCAGTACTTC. Its protein is CASSPNSGSSYEQYF.

The CDR3 protein is CASSQDRQDTDTQYF. The DNA for the CDR3 is TGTGCCAGCAGCCAAGATAGGCAGGACACAGATACGCAGTATTTT. The chain has TRBV4-2 and TRBJ2-3; no clear D gene. V was cut by 0 bases and J by 2 bases, with 9 bases left in between. CDR1 is LGHNA, CDR2 YNFKEQ, per germline. The CDR3 has 15 residues.

The table lists this clone with a few counts. The V call is TRBV28, the J call TRBJ1-1; D uncertain. The V gene lost 6 bases and the J gene lost 1 base, with 6 bases spanning the gap. The CDR3 contains 12 residues. CDR1 is MDHEN, CDR2 SYDVKM, per germline. In nucleotides, the CDR3 is TGTGCCAGCAGGGAGTCGAACACTGAAGCTTTCTTT. Its protein product is CASRESNTEAFF.

The chain joins TRBV5-6 to TRBJ2-5; the match to TRBD1 covers 7 bases. Germline CDR1 and CDR2: SGHDT and YYEEEE. The CDR3 is made up of 14 amino acids. V shed 4 bases and J 5 bases; nucleotides not matched to a gene: 8. The CDR3, as DNA: TGTGCCAGCAGCGCACAGGGGATCGCCGAGACCCAGTACTTC. Translation: CASSAQGIAETQYF.